A selection of T cell receptor beta chains follows, all from one sample in a study of graft-versus-host responses after intestinal transplantation. Some clones are missing from TCRdb's copy, which holds only in-frame ones; the method was immunoSEQ multiplex PCR. The table lists nearly 90,000 clones, roughly four fifths of them singletons, with roughly 17% in the top ten. Antigens of these TCRs are unknown. The specimen comprised unstimulated CD8+ T cells sorted from spleen or lymph node cells, sampled before intestinal transplant. The receptors were sampled from a human donor who received an intestinal transplant. Both conserved end residues are part of each CDR3. Each record gives: clone size, D gene, J gene, V gene, CDR3 DNA, CDR3 protein. D genes are given only for firm matches. Some rows mark clone size as missing; the rest say once, few, many or name a class of expanded clone.

>.|.|TRBJ2-3|TRBV14
TGTGCCAGCAGCCCGGCTGACAGATTAAGGACAGATACGCAGTATTTT
CASSPADRLRTDTQYF
>.|.|TRBJ1-4|TRBV19
TGTGCCAGTACTCATACCGGGAGAACTAATGAAAAACTGTTTTTT
CASTHTGRTNEKLFF
>.|TRBD1|TRBJ2-3|TRBV7-9
TGTGCCAGCAGCTTAGAAGGGACAGGTTTCCCAGATACGCAGTATTTT
CASSLEGTGFPDTQYF
>.|.|TRBJ2-3|TRBV5-4
TGTGCCAGCAACATCCTGGGAGATTCGACAGATACGCAGTATTTT
CASNILGDSTDTQYF
>.|TRBD1|TRBJ2-7|TRBV6-5
TGTGCCAGCAGTTCCCTGACAGGGTACTCCTACGAGCAGTACTTC
CASSSLTGYSYEQYF
>.|.|TRBJ1-6|TRBV19
TGTGCCAGTAGTATCTATGGGGGCTGGGAAAAATCACCCCTCCACTTT
CASSIYGGWEKSPLHF
>few|TRBD2|TRBJ2-7|TRBV5-4
TGTGCCAGCAGCCCAACTAGCGTTTCCTACGAGCAGTACTTC
CASSPTSVSYEQYF
>.|.|TRBJ2-3|TRBV11-2
TGTGCCAGCAGGGACAACACAGATACGCAGTATTTT
CASRDNTDTQYF
>.|.|TRBJ1-6|TRBV11-2
TGTGCCAGCAGCTCACACCTAGTAGACAGCCTAAATTCACCCCTCCACTTT
CASSSHLVDSLNSPLHF
>.|.|TRBJ2-7|TRBV13
TGTGCCAGCAGCTCAACCTCCTACGAGCAGTACTTC
CASSSTSYEQYF
>few|.|TRBJ2-2|TRBV10-3
TGTGCCATCAGTGAATTCTGGAGCGGTAAGAAGGGATCTAGGGAGCTGTTTTTT
CAISEFWSGKKGSRELFF
>.|TRBD1|TRBJ1-5|TRBV28
TGTGCCAGCACCCACCTAACAGGGGGCGCGTGGCAGCCCCAGCATTTT
CASTHLTGGAWQPQHF
>once|.|TRBJ2-3|TRBV9
TGTGCCAGCAGCGTAGACGGGAGTAGGACAGATACGCAGTATTTT
CASSVDGSRTDTQYF
>.|TRBD1|TRBJ2-7|TRBV10-3
TGTGCCATCAGTGAGCCGGACAGGGGCTACGAGCAGTACTTC
CAISEPDRGYEQYF
>.|.|TRBJ1-2|TRBV6-5
TGTGCCAGCACCCCCTCATCAGGGGATTCCTATGGCTACACCTTC
CASTPSSGDSYGYTF
>.|TRBD2|TRBJ2-1|TRBV25-1
TGTGCCAGCAGTGATCCCGCGCGGGGGGAGGGTTACAATGAGCAGTTCTTC
CASSDPARGEGYNEQFF
>few|.|TRBJ2-7|TRBV28
TGTGCCAGCAGTCCCCCCCAGGACTCCTACGAGCAGTACTTC
CASSPPQDSYEQYF
>.|.|TRBJ2-3|TRBV7-9
TGTGCCAGCAGCGCCGAGGGCTATACGCAGTATTTT
CASSAEGYTQYF
>.|TRBD2|TRBJ2-1|TRBV15
TGTGCCACCAGCAGAGAGGGGCTAGCGGACAATGAGCAGTTCTTC
CATSREGLADNEQFF
>.|TRBD1|TRBJ1-2|TRBV10-3
TGTGCCATCAGGCGCCCTCCTGATACAACCCCCGGGACAGGGAAGTCTTACTATGGCTACACCTTC
CAIRRPPDTTPGTGKSYYGYTF
>.|.|TRBJ1-3|TRBV6-5
TGTGCCAGCAGTTACAGTGTAGCCGGAAACACCATATATTTT
CASSYSVAGNTIYF
>.|.|TRBJ1-2|TRBV2
TGTGCCAGCAGTGGAGGATACTACTCTAACTATGGCTACACCTTC
CASSGGYYSNYGYTF
>.|TRBD1|TRBJ2-3|TRBV7-2
TGTGCCAGCAGCTTGGCGGTCGAAGGGGGCCCCTACACAGATACGCAGTATTTT
CASSLAVEGGPYTDTQYF
>.|TRBD2|TRBJ2-7|TRBV18
TGTGCCAGCTCATCTTTCTGGCGGGGGGCTGGGTCCTACGAGCAGTACTTC
CASSSFWRGAGSYEQYF
>.|.|TRBJ2-2|TRBV14
TGTGCCAGCAGTCGGACTCTCCGTGGCACCGGGGAGCTGTTTTTT
CASSRTLRGTGELFF
>.|.|TRBJ1-1|TRBV6-5
TGTGCCAGCTCCGGGGGGACCAGGACTGAAGCTTTCTTT
CASSGGTRTEAFF
>.|TRBD1|TRBJ1-4|TRBV5-1
TGCGCCAGCAGCGCCGGGACAGATAATGAAAAACTGTTTTTT
CASSAGTDNEKLFF
>.|.|TRBJ2-2|TRBV28
TGTGCCAGCAGTGGCCATGGGGGATATAACACCGGGGAGCTGTTTTTT
CASSGHGGYNTGELFF
>.|TRBD1|TRBJ2-5|TRBV9
TGTGCCAGCAGCCCAGGGACAGATTGGGAGACCCAGTACTTC
CASSPGTDWETQYF